The next 28 T cell receptor beta chains were all read from a single sample in a study of OX40 agonist ivuxolimab in advanced cancers. Libraries were prepared by immunoSEQ multiplex PCR; TCRdb keeps only in-frame clonotypes and omits some of them. This sample has nearly 45,000 clones; about 90% occur once, and the top ten carry around 17%. The material sequenced was CD4+ or CD8+ T cells sorted from blood, taken in a trial of the OX40 agonist ivuxolimab. These receptor sequences come from an adult with an advanced solid tumor such as melanoma, head and neck, liver or kidney cancer.

By share of the sample, this clone is medium-sized. The chain is built from TRBV7-9 and TRBJ1-2; 7 positions agree with TRBD1. CDR1 is SEHNR and CDR2 is FQNEAQ in the germline V gene (reference sequence). V shed 5 bases and J 2 bases; nucleotides not matched to a gene: 8. The CDR3 covers 15 residues. DNA for the CDR3: TGTGCCAGCAGCCTCACAGGGGAACAGAACTATGGCTACACCTTC. Encoded protein: CASSLTGEQNYGYTF.

This clone is labeled as medium-sized. This chain joins TRBV7-9 and TRBJ2-1, with 7 nucleotides matching TRBD1. J lost 3 bases, V lost 8 bases, and 4 bases had no gene match. CDR1 and CDR2 from the germline V gene are SEHNR and FQNEAQ (reference sequence). CDR3 length equals 13 residues. The CDR3 loop is CASSRDSYNEQFF. The CDR3 DNA sequence: TGTGCCAGCTCTAGGGACAGCTACAATGAGCAGTTCTTC. Combining the CDR3 with reference TRBV7-9 and TRBJ2-1 gives the whole variable domain DTGVSQNPRHKITKRGQNVTFRCDPISEHNRLYWYRQTLGQGPEFLTYFQNEAQLEKSRLLSDRFSAERPKGSFSTLEIQRTEQGDSAMYLCASSRDSYNEQFFGPGTRLTVL.

The chain uses TRBV6-1 and TRBJ1-2, with 10 bases identical to TRBD1. The CDR3 consists of 14 residues. Germline V lookup: CDR1 MNHNS, CDR2 SASEGT. Trimming took 3 bases from V and 8 from J; bases not matched to a gene: 6. The CDR3 sequence: CASSDQGTGEGYTF. The CDR3 DNA sequence: TGTGCCAGCAGTGATCAAGGGACAGGGGAGGGCTACACCTTC.

The genes are TRBV14 and TRBJ1-6; possible D gene TRBD1, 5 bases. Germline CDR1 and CDR2: SGHDN and FVKESK. V lost 2 bases and J 9 bases, leaving 17 bases between the germline ends. This CDR3 has 16 residues. DNA of the CDR3: TGTGCCAGCAGCCAAATCCTAGGGGTACGGGTTTCACCCCTCCACTTT. Translation: CASSQILGVRVSPLHF.

This sequence joins TRBV5-6 and TRBJ2-7; D perhaps matches TRBD1 (5 bases). Trimming removed 4 bases at V and 2 bases at J, with 13 bases between. CDR1 and CDR2 (germline): SGHDT, YYEEEE. CDR3 length equals 14 residues. The CDR3 sequence is CASSIRGRAYEQYF. CDR3 in DNA: TGTGCCAGCAGCATAAGGGGCAGGGCCTACGAGCAGTACTTC.

The chain combines TRBV4-1 with TRBJ2-7; D remains unclear. The CDR3 extends over 13 amino acids. V lost 0 bases and J lost 8, with 11 bases in between. CDR1 is MGHRA, CDR2 YSYEKL, per germline. CDR3 bases: TGCGCCAGCAGCCAAGAGACAACCCTCAAGCAGTACTTC. Its translation: CASSQETTLKQYF.

CDR3: CASSQVFGDTQYF. The CDR3 bases are TGTGCCAGCAGCCAAGTTTTTGGAGATACGCAGTATTTT. The V gene is TRBV14, the J gene TRBJ2-3; the D is unclear. The V end lost 1 base, the J end lost 5 bases, and 7 bases lay between the germline ends. Germline V gene sequence: CDR1 SGHDN, CDR2 FVKESK. The CDR3 is 13 residues long.

This clone is medium-sized by share. The chain combines TRBV5-5 with TRBJ1-3; D gene unclear. This CDR3 is built from 18 residues. Germline values: CDR1 SGHKS, CDR2 YYEKEE (reference sequence). V was trimmed by 2 bases and J by 2 bases, leaving 20 bases between them. Here the CDR3 reads CASSFVGPGQATGNTIYF. CDR3 bases: TGTGCCAGCAGCTTCGTCGGGCCCGGTCAGGCAACTGGAAACACCATATATTTT.

For this clone: Other DNA variants within this sample encode the same CDR3. This rearrangement joins TRBV4-2 to TRBJ2-7; D unclear. V lost 1 base to trimming and J lost 7 bases, with 8 bases between them. Germline values: CDR1 LGHNA, CDR2 YNFKEQ. This CDR3 contains 12 residues. The CDR3, as DNA: TGTGCCAGCAGCCAAGTCGCGAGTGAGCAGTACTTC. Translating it yields CASSQVASEQYF.

The rearrangement joins TRBV2 to TRBJ2-1; D is perhaps TRBD1 or TRBD2 (5 bases each). Germline values: CDR1 SNHLY, CDR2 FYNNEI. Deletions cut 4 bases from V and 4 bases from J, with 11 bases between. The CDR3 consists of 14 residues. This chain's CDR3 is CASSGGRIYNEQFF. CDR3 nucleotides: TGTGCCAGCAGTGGGGGACGGATTTACAATGAGCAGTTCTTC. The full variable domain, its missing parts supplied by reference TRBV2 and TRBJ2-1, is EPEVTQTPSHQVTQMGQEVILRCVPISNHLYFYWYRQILGQKVEFLVSFYNNEISEKSEIFDDQFSVERPDGSNFTLKIRSTKLEDSAMYFCASSGGRIYNEQFFGPGTRLTVL.

V and J are TRBV30 and TRBJ2-7; TRBD2 might be the D (6 bases). V shed 5 bases and J shed 4 bases, with 15 bases lying between them. The length of the CDR3 is 13 residues. Germline CDR1 reads GTSNPN; CDR2 reads SVGIG (reference sequence). The CDR3 region is CAWAGTPRYEQYF. In DNA, the CDR3 is TGTGCCTGGGCCGGGACTCCCAGGTACGAGCAGTACTTC. Based on the CDR3 plus reference TRBV30 and TRBJ2-7, the full variable domain is SQTIHQWPATLVQPVGSPLSLECTVEGTSNPNLYWYRQAAGRGLQLLFYSVGIGQISSEVPQNLSASRPQDRQFILSSKKLLLSDSGFYLCAWAGTPRYEQYFGPGTRLTVT.

The gene calls are TRBV5-1 and TRBJ1-1; D is ambiguous. Germline V lookup: CDR1 SGHRS, CDR2 YFSETQ. This CDR3 spans 13 amino acids. Trimming shortened V by 2 bases and J by 0 bases, and 5 bases separated the two germline ends. This CDR3 reads CASSLRVNTEAFF. The CDR3 DNA is TGCGCCAGCAGCTTAAGGGTGAACACTGAAGCTTTCTTT.

The chain uses TRBV21-1 and TRBJ2-7; no DNA check was done on the table's D call, TRBD1. TRBV21-1 constitutes a pseudogene. This CDR3 is 13 amino acids long. CDR3 in amino acids: CASSDRSPYEQYF. The DNA of the CDR3 is TGTGCCAGCAGTGACAGGAGCCCCTACGAGCAGTACTTC.

DNA of the CDR3: TGTGCCAGCAGTGATGGGAGCTCCTATAATTCACCCCTCCACTTT. Translating gives CASSDGSSYNSPLHF. The rearrangement links TRBV2 to TRBJ1-6; D is ambiguous. Germline assignment: CDR1 SNHLY and CDR2 FYNNEI. The V and J ends lost 3 bases and 0 bases respectively, with 6 bases between them. This CDR3 is 15 amino acids long.

The chain employs TRBV4-1 and TRBJ2-2; D remains ambiguous. The CDR3 sequence is 12 residues long. The ends were cut back, 1 base at V and 6 bases at J, with 3 bases in the middle. In germline, CDR1 is MGHRA, CDR2 YSYEKL. This chain's CDR3 is CASSQGPGELFF. CDR3 nucleotide sequence: TGCGCCAGCAGCCAAGGACCCGGGGAGCTGTTTTTT.

The V call is TRBV6-5, the J call TRBJ2-2, with D possibly TRBD2 on 6 matching bases. The CDR3 runs to 14 residues. From germline, CDR1 is MNHEY and CDR2 SVGAGI. The V and J ends lost 2 bases and 7 bases respectively, with 11 bases between them. The CDR3 sequence: CASSYRWGGGELFF. The CDR3 nucleotides read TGTGCCAGCAGTTACCGGTGGGGAGGCGGGGAGCTGTTTTTT.

The chain has TRBV5-6 and TRBJ1-1; maybe TRBD1 (5 bases). The CDR3 has 13 amino acids. Germline CDR1 reads SGHDT; CDR2 reads YYEEEE. V was trimmed by 4 bases and J by 4 bases, leaving 11 bases between them. The chain's CDR3 is CASSPGDFTEAFF. The CDR3 DNA reads TGTGCCAGCAGCCCGGGGGATTTCACTGAAGCTTTCTTT.

V gene TRBV25-1 combines with J gene TRBJ1-2; possibly TRBD1 for D (5 bases). V lost 2 bases and J 6 bases, leaving 13 bases between the germline ends. Germline-derived CDR1 and CDR2 are MGHDK and SYGVNS. The CDR3 totals 14 residues. CDR3 sequence (DNA): TGTGCCAGCAGTGAACCGGGGGTTCAGGATGGCTACACCTTC. It codes for CASSEPGVQDGYTF.

The genes are TRBV4-1 and TRBJ2-1, with no clear D. Trimming removed 1 base at V and 0 bases at J, with 7 bases between. Germline V gives CDR1 MGHRA, CDR2 YSYEKL. The CDR3 spans 15 residues. The CDR3 DNA sequence: TGCGCCAGCAGCCAAGGGGATAGCTCCTACAATGAGCAGTTCTTC. This translates into CASSQGDSSYNEQFF.

The genes are TRBV10-3 and TRBJ2-7; TRBD1 aligns across 7 bases. The germline V gene has CDR1 ENHRY and CDR2 SYGVKD. Losses at the gene ends were 6 bases for V and 2 bases for J; bases not matched to a gene: 7. The CDR3 totals 14 residues. The CDR3 region is CAIRTGTETYEQYF. CDR3 in DNA: TGTGCCATCAGGACCGGGACAGAGACCTACGAGCAGTACTTC.

The gene calls are TRBV14 and TRBJ2-5; D remains ambiguous. The J call is in doubt because the DNA end fits TRBJ2-7 better. The CDR3 totals 12 residues. Germline CDR1 is SGHDN and CDR2 is FVKESK. The CDR3 reads CASSQVAPEQYF. The CDR3 DNA reads TGTGCCAGCAGCCAAGTCGCCCCCGAGCAGTACTTC.

This clone was counted once. The V and J genes are TRBV5-6 and TRBJ1-2; D gene ambiguous. V was clipped by 2 bases and J by 4 bases, with 21 bases between them. Germline V gene lookup returns CDR1 SGHDT and CDR2 YYEEEE. This CDR3 comprises 17 residues. The CDR3 here is CASSLPTLSGGSYGYTF. CDR3 in DNA: TGTGCCAGCAGCTTACCCACATTATCGGGAGGGAGCTATGGCTACACCTTC.

V gene TRBV11-2 combines with J gene TRBJ1-5; D not resolved. The CDR3 extends over 13 amino acids. Germline V lookup: CDR1 SGHAT, CDR2 FQNNGV. Deletions cut 4 bases from V and 6 bases from J, with 10 bases between. The CDR3 DNA sequence: TGTGCCAGCAGCTGGGGAGAGAGTCAGCCCCAGCATTTT. This codes for CASSWGESQPQHF.

V gene TRBV7-9 combines with J gene TRBJ1-5; 7 positions agree with TRBD1. This CDR3 is 14 amino acids long. With 5 bases clipped from V and 2 bases from J, the junction kept 3 bases outside the gene matches. CDR1 is SEHNR, CDR2 FQNEAQ, per germline (reference sequence). The CDR3 is CASSNTGGNQPQHF. CDR3 bases: TGTGCCAGCAGCAATACAGGGGGCAATCAGCCCCAGCATTTT.

This clone has just one count. V usage is TRBV6-1 and J usage is TRBJ2-7, with TRBD2 identical over 8 bases. Germline V gene sequence: CDR1 MNHNS, CDR2 SASEGT. The CDR3 extends over 18 amino acids. Trimming removed 4 bases from V and 1 base from J; junction bases left unmatched: 15. The CDR3, as DNA: TGTGCCAGCAGTGGCCCCGGGACTAGGGGTTTCCGGTCCTACGAGCAGTACTTC. Translating it yields CASSGPGTRGFRSYEQYF.

The rearrangement links TRBV9 to TRBJ1-1; D unclear. Deletions cut 0 bases from V and 10 bases from J, with 10 bases between. CDR3 length equals 12 residues. Germline values: CDR1 SGDLS, CDR2 YYNGEE. CDR3 coding DNA: TGTGCCAGCAGCGTAGTCGGGAGATCAGCTTTCTTT. Its protein product is CASSVVGRSAFF.

The gene calls are TRBV4-1 and TRBJ2-3; D not certain. Trimming took off 4 bases at V and 2 bases at J, with 19 bases between the two ends. This CDR3 region has 17 residues. In germline, CDR1 is MGHRA, CDR2 YSYEKL. CDR3: CASSPRILRRTTDTQYF. CDR3 nucleotides: TGCGCCAGCAGCCCCCGGATTTTGCGGCGGACCACAGATACGCAGTATTTT.

The CDR3 spells CASSDDRGRPYGYTF. DNA of the CDR3: TGTGCCAGCAGTGATGATCGGGGGCGCCCCTATGGCTACACCTTC. The genes are TRBV6-1 and TRBJ1-2; D is perhaps TRBD1 (6 bases). Trimming left V 3 bases short and J 4 bases short, with 15 bases between. Germline lookup yields CDR1 MNHNS and CDR2 SASEGT. The CDR3 loop spans 15 amino acids.